This TCR beta chain stems from a study of regulatory and conventional T cells in RAG deficiency. Study results and caveats: Control T-cell subsets had markedly higher Shannon entropy and lower Simpson indices than RAG-deficient patients. These Omenn syndrome Treg sorts may hold peripherally activated cells instead.

Comments on this clone: The antigen is not known.

Conventional CD4+ T cells were sorted from blood as CD25-low CD127-high cells. Sequenced by immunoSEQ multiplex PCR; TCRdb stores in-frame clones only, minus some. The table has more than 9,500 clones, 85% to 95% seen once. The CDR3 has 14 amino acids. V gave up 3 bases and J gave up 5 bases, with 15 bases separating them. Germline loops: CDR1 SGHRS, CDR2 YFSETQ. This same sample was also taken into another study, of regulatory T cells. As reported in that work: Amplification used 52 TRBV primers and 13 TRBJ primers. Skewed V and J usage and few unique V-J pairs marked patient repertoires, most in Tregs.

This rearrangement joins TRBV5-1 to TRBJ2-7; tentative D call: TRBD1 (6 bases). The receptor's source is a human donor in good health. The material sequenced was CD4+ effector T cells sorted from blood. This CDR3 reads CASSSGYRENEQYF. DNA of the CDR3: TGCGCCAGCAGCTCGGGCTACAGGGAGAACGAGCAGTACTTC. Supplemented by reference TRBV5-1 and TRBJ2-7, the full variable domain reads KAGVTQTPRYLIKTRGQQVTLSCSPISGHRSVSWYQQTPGQGLQFLFEYFSETQRNKGNFPGRFSGRQFSNSRSEMNVSTLELGDSALYLCASSSGYRENEQYFGPGTRLTVT.